The 25 T cell receptor beta chains listed next were all sequenced from one sample in a study of T cells in Graves' hyperthyroidism and ophthalmopathy. Template material for amplifying TCR beta CDR3 regions consisted of RNA transcripts. Carried out on the TCR CDR3, a first-round RT-PCR used the HTBI primer set. TCRdb ran MiXCR on the multiplex PCR reads and lists one entry per CDR3 protein. This sample has approximately 590,000 distinct CDR3 sequences, with approximately 14% found just once. Sequencing was carried out using blood. These TCRs come from a woman in her 30s with Graves' hyperthyroidism.

This clonotype was detected once. This may arise from a read error, as a much more abundant clone is one base away. The conserved closing phenylalanine or tryptophan is absent in this CDR3, likely reflecting a read error. The rearrangement links TRBV29-1 to TRBJ2-7; no reliable D call. The CDR3 loop spans 15 amino acids. CDR1 and CDR2 (germline): SQVTM, ANQGSEA. V shed 7 bases and J shed 0 bases, with 19 bases lying between them. CDR3 in DNA: TGCAGCGCCGAACGCGTCCACGGCAGCTCCTACGAGCAGTACTCC. It yields the protein CSAERVHGSSYEQYS.

CDR3 nucleotide sequence: TGCGCCAGCAGCCAAGAAGGGGGTATGGATCAGCCCCAGCATTTT. This codes for CASSQEGGMDQPQHF. The V call is TRBV4-1, the J call TRBJ1-5; weak D call: TRBD1 (6 bases). This CDR3 has 15 residues. Trimming stripped 0 bases from V and 5 bases from J, with 11 bases between. The germline CDR1 and CDR2 sequences are MGHRA and YSYEKL.

The chain has TRBV5-8 and TRBJ1-3, with 7 bases matching TRBD1. V lost 4 bases to trimming and J lost 0 bases; unmatched junction nucleotides: 4. CDR1 is SGHTS and CDR2 is YDEGEE in the germline V gene. This CDR3 spans 15 amino acids. The CDR3 DNA reads as TGTGCCAGCAGCCGACAGGGAGCCTCTGGAAACACCATATATTTT. As protein: CASSRQGASGNTIYF. Using reference TRBV5-8 and TRBJ1-3 for the parts outside the CDR3, the full variable domain is EAGVTQSPTHLIKTRGQQATLRCSPISGHTSVYWYQQALGLGLQFLLWYDEGEERNRGNFPPRFSGRQFPNYSSELNVNALELEDSALYLCASSRQGASGNTIYFGEGSWLTVV.

As concerns this clonotype: With a much larger clone just one base away, this may be a read error. The chain recombines TRBV12-3 or TRBV12-4 with TRBJ2-5, with 7 bases fitting TRBD2. The J call may be in error: the DNA end matches TRBJ2-1 better. CDR3 size: 13 residues. The CDR3 sequence: CASRLAGGETQFF. In nucleotides, the CDR3 is TGTGCCAGCAGGCTCGCTGGGGGGGAGACCCAGTTCTTC.

This clonotype has a count of ten or more. The chain has TRBV5-1 and TRBJ1-2; D is uncertain. This CDR3 spans 12 amino acids. CDR1 is SGHRS and CDR2 is YFSETQ in the germline V gene. Trimming cost V 0 bases and J 3 bases, with 3 bases left between them. CDR3 amino acids: CASSLEHYGYTF. CDR3 coding DNA: TGCGCCAGCAGCTTGGAGCACTATGGCTACACCTTC.

This clonotype was seen ten or more times. This rearrangement joins TRBV18 to TRBJ1-3, with TRBD1 as a possible D gene (6 bases). The germline V gene has CDR1 KGHSH and CDR2 LQKENI. The germline V and J ends were trimmed by 0 bases and 4 bases, with 10 bases remaining between them. The CDR3 is 15 residues long. The CDR3 nucleotides are TGTGCCAGCTCACCACCGTGGGGGACAGGAAACACCATATATTTT. It specifies CASSPPWGTGNTIYF.

This clonotype was seen ten or more times. The rearrangement uses TRBV7-9 and TRBJ2-6; D call uncertain. Trimming took off 4 bases at V and 4 bases at J, with 8 bases between the two ends. The germline V gene has CDR1 SEHNR and CDR2 FQNEAQ (reference sequence). The CDR3 length is 14 residues. This CDR3 is CASSSTSGANVLTF. The CDR3, as DNA: TGTGCCAGCAGCTCCACATCCGGGGCCAACGTCCTGACTTTC. The variable domain in full, completed from reference TRBV7-9 and TRBJ2-6, reads DTGVSQNPRHKITKRGQNVTFRCDPISEHNRLYWYRQTLGQGPEFLTYFQNEAQLEKSRLLSDRFSAERPKGSFSTLEIQRTEQGDSAMYLCASSSTSGANVLTFGAGSRLTVL.

This clonotype has at least ten counts. The rearrangement links TRBV6-1 to TRBJ2-7; D not certain. V shed 0 bases and J shed 3 bases, with 9 bases lying between them. The CDR3 runs to 14 residues. CDR1 MNHNS and CDR2 SASEGT come from the germline V gene. The CDR3 spells CASSEALLGYEQYF. The CDR3 coding sequence is TGTGCCAGCAGTGAAGCGCTTTTAGGCTACGAGCAGTACTTC.

This clonotype showed up just a few times. The chain has TRBV7-2 and TRBJ1-2; D call uncertain. The CDR3 has 16 residues. Per the germline V gene, CDR1 is SGHTA and CDR2 is FQGNSA. V was cut by 2 bases and J by 5 bases, with 18 bases left in between. The CDR3 coding sequence is TGTGCCAGCAGCTTACTTATGGGTCTAAGAGGGTATGGCTACACCTTC. This codes for CASSLLMGLRGYGYTF.

This clonotype was counted only a few times. J is TRBJ2-7 and V is TRBV25-1; 7 positions agree with TRBD1. The germline V gene has CDR1 MGHDK and CDR2 SYGVNS. J lost 4 bases, V lost 7 bases, and 10 bases had no gene match. The CDR3 is 14 residues long. DNA of the CDR3: TGTGCCAGCACCGGAGACAGGGAAGTATACGAGCAGTACTTC. This encodes CASTGDREVYEQYF.

As regards this clonotype: This may be a read error, as it is one base from a much larger clone. The V and J genes are TRBV9 and TRBJ2-3; D gene uncertain. CDR3 length: 16 amino acids. Trimming took off 6 bases at V and 0 bases at J, with 17 bases between the two ends. Germline CDR1 SGDLS, CDR2 YYNGEE. The CDR3 reads CASNATDFPSTDTQYF. The DNA of the CDR3 is TGTGCCAGCAACGCAACGGATTTCCCTAGCACAGATACGCAGTATTTT. The full variable domain, its missing parts supplied by reference TRBV9 and TRBJ2-3, is DSGVTQTPKHLITATGQRVTLRCSPRSGDLSVYWYQQSLDQGLQFLIQYYNGEERAKGNILERFSAQQFPDLHSELNLSSLELGDSALYFCASNATDFPSTDTQYFGPGTRLTVL.

This clonotype has at least ten counts. The chain employs TRBV27 and TRBJ1-2; 8 positions agree with TRBD1. V was clipped by 0 bases and J by 9 bases; unmatched bases: 9. CDR1 is MNHEY, CDR2 SMNVEV, per germline (reference sequence). CDR3 length equals 15 residues. CDR3 nucleotides: TGTGCCAGCAGTTTATCGGGGACAGGCCGTTATAGCTACACCTTC. Protein: CASSLSGTGRYSYTF.

This clonotype occurred a few times. The J gene is TRBJ2-4, the V gene TRBV20-1; 13 nucleotides agree with TRBD2. The V segment lost 6 bases and the J segment 0 bases; nucleotides outside the gene matches: 11. This CDR3 is built from 18 residues. Germline CDR1 and CDR2: DFQATT and SNEGSKA (reference sequence). CDR3 DNA: TGCAGTGCCTTTAGACTAGCGGGAGGCCATCTAGCCAAAAACATTCAGTACTTC. Residues: CSAFRLAGGHLAKNIQYF.

In this sample, this clonotype turned up many times. The chain carries TRBV20-1 and TRBJ2-2; D not certain. The germline V and J ends were trimmed by 1 base and 6 bases, with 6 bases remaining between them. The germline gives CDR1 DFQATT, CDR2 SNEGSKA (reference sequence). The CDR3 spans 12 residues. This chain's CDR3 is CSARGGAGELFF. As DNA, the CDR3 is TGCAGTGCTAGAGGGGGTGCCGGGGAGCTGTTTTTT.

V and J are TRBV20-1 and TRBJ1-5; TRBD1 matches 7 bases. The CDR3 is 13 residues long. Germline CDR1 and CDR2: DFQATT and SNEGSKA (reference sequence). CDR3 DNA sequence: TGCGGTGTGGACAGGCTCGGCAATCAGCCCCAGCATTTT. Its translation is CGVDRLGNQPQHF.

This clonotype came up a few times. The chain links TRBV3-1 to TRBJ1-2, with D perhaps TRBD1 (5 bases). V lost 0 bases and J lost 6, with 17 bases in between. Germline CDR1 reads LGHDT; CDR2 reads YNNKEL (reference sequence). The CDR3 sequence is 16 residues long. The CDR3 sequence is CASSQDGVGRRDGYTF. The CDR3 DNA is TGTGCCAGCAGCCAAGATGGGGTGGGGCGTCGGGATGGCTACACCTTC.

This clonotype was counted many times. The genes are TRBV2 and TRBJ1-1, with TRBD1 identical over 8 bases. This CDR3 is 15 amino acids long. The J segment lost 4 bases and the V segment lost 1 base, leaving 5 bases of the junction unmatched. The germline gives CDR1 SNHLY, CDR2 FYNNEI. The DNA for the CDR3 is TGTGCCAGCAGTGAAGGACAGGGGATAGGCACTGAAGCTTTCTTT. This gives the protein CASSEGQGIGTEAFF.

This clonotype was observed many times. The chain links TRBV20-1 to TRBJ2-1, with TRBD2 identical over 14 bases. The CDR3 has 18 residues. The germline V gene encodes CDR1 DFQATT and CDR2 SNEGSKA (reference sequence). Trimming removed 6 bases from V and 7 bases from J; junction bases left unmatched: 17. CDR3 sequence reads: CSAIDGGLAGAVQNEQFF. CDR3 coding DNA: TGCAGTGCCATAGATGGGGGACTAGCGGGAGCGGTTCAAAATGAGCAGTTCTTC.

In its sample, this clonotype was seen many times. V usage is TRBV11-2 and J usage is TRBJ2-5, with 9 bases matching TRBD1. V lost 3 bases and J lost 0; bases outside the gene matches: 5. CDR1 is SGHAT, CDR2 FQNNGV, per germline. The length of the CDR3 is 16 residues. In DNA form, the CDR3 reads TGTGCCAGCAGCTTTGTTGGACAGGGGAACCAAGAGACCCAGTACTTC. Amino acids: CASSFVGQGNQETQYF.

The chain is built from TRBV9 and TRBJ2-1; D may correspond to TRBD1 or TRBD2 (5 bases each). Trimming pared 7 bases from V and 8 bases from J, leaving 13 bases between. Germline loops: CDR1 SGDLS, CDR2 YYNGEE. This CDR3 has 12 amino acids. The CDR3 bases are TGTGCCAGCGGGGGACCGATGTATGAGCAGTTCTTC. This codes for CASGGPMYEQFF.

This clonotype was seen many times. The J gene is TRBJ2-2, the V gene TRBV5-1, with D perhaps assigned TRBD1 or TRBD2 (6 bases each). Trimming removed 5 bases at V and 4 bases at J, with 24 bases between. The V gene's germline CDR1 is SGHRS and CDR2 YFSETQ. The CDR3 spans 18 residues. As DNA, the CDR3 is TGCGCCAGCAGTCCCCTGGGGGGCGCATTCGGAAGCACCGGGGAGCTGTTTTTT. This gives the protein CASSPLGGAFGSTGELFF.

This clonotype was seen ten or more times. The chain joins TRBV3-1 to TRBJ2-1; TRBD2 is a possible D gene (6 bases). Deletions cut 0 bases from V and 10 bases from J, with 16 bases between. The CDR3 is 15 residues long. The germline V gene encodes CDR1 LGHDT and CDR2 YNNKEL (reference sequence). The CDR3 nucleotides are TGTGCCAGCAGCCAAGATCTCGAACTAGCTCGCGAGCAGTTCTTC. Protein: CASSQDLELAREQFF.

This clonotype was observed a few times. This chain connects TRBV4-3 to TRBJ1-2; D is unresolved. Deletions cut 0 bases from V and 8 bases from J, with 10 bases between. Per germline, CDR1 LGHNA and CDR2 YSLEER. CDR3 length equals 13 residues. The CDR3 sequence: CASSQDRERGYTF. The DNA of the CDR3 is TGCGCCAGCAGCCAAGATAGGGAGCGCGGCTACACCTTC.

V gene TRBV20-1 combines with J gene TRBJ2-7, with no clear D. The germline CDR1 and CDR2 sequences are DFQATT and SNEGSKA (reference sequence). Trimming cost V 2 bases and J 2 bases, with 10 bases left between them. CDR3 length equals 13 residues. The CDR3, as DNA: TGCAGTGCTAGATACGGCTATGCCTACGAGCAGTACTTC. It codes for CSARYGYAYEQYF.

This clonotype turned up a few times. The rearrangement joins TRBV10-3 to TRBJ1-4, with 8 bases fitting TRBD1. The CDR3 is 14 residues long. Germline CDR1 reads ENHRY; CDR2 reads SYGVKD. The junction had 2 bases not matched to a gene; V was cut back by 3 bases and J by 5 bases. CDR3 nucleotides: TGTGCCATCAGTGACGACAGGGGAAATGAAAAACTGTTTTTT. This sequence encodes CAISDDRGNEKLFF.